This T cell receptor beta chain emerged from a study of technical replicates of blood from a handful of donors. V was trimmed by 3 bases and J by 0 bases, leaving 27 bases between them. CDR3 length equals 21 residues. Germline V CDR1 and CDR2: KGHSH, LQKENI. Measured with immunoSEQ multiplex PCR; TCRdb has only the in-frame clones, and not every one. The data show 99,000 or so clones, about 95% seen once. This TCR came from a human donor in good health. This rearrangement joins TRBV18 to TRBJ1-5; D is undetermined. The sample consisted of T cells isolated from PBMCs. The CDR3 here is CASSPSAVGGPLYYSNQPQHF. Here the CDR3 DNA reads TGTGCCAGCTCACCCTCCGCGGTAGGAGGGCCGCTATATTATAGCAATCAGCCCCAGCATTTT.